Reported below is one T cell receptor (beta chain). Its antigen is undetermined. The data were obtained in a study of T cells after posttransplantation cyclophosphamide. Study-wide points: TRB overlap between skin or GI tissue T cells and blood was limited. Recipient CMV seropositivity and CMV reactivation strongly tracked TRB clonality.

Sampled 1 year posttransplant, controls received myeloablative marrow transplants, methotrexate and a calcineurin inhibitor. Sequencing was performed with immunoSEQ multiplex PCR; in TCRdb, only in-frame clones are kept and a portion is missing. The sample has more than 20,000 clones, 75% to 90% seen once. This TCR was sampled from a female patient younger than 45 who received an allogeneic stem cell transplant from an unrelated donor, was CMV-positive, and had acute and chronic GVHD. Among the T cells, some may be from the graft donor. The sample in question was PBMCs, obtained about 350 days after allogeneic stem cell transplant with calcineurin inhibitor and methotrexate.

CDR3 bases: TGTGCCAGCAGCTTAGGGGACAGGGGATACACTGAAGCTTTCTTT. Translated: CASSLGDRGYTEAFF. The chain carries TRBV7-2 and TRBJ1-1; 10 bases fit TRBD1. The trim removed 1 base at V and 3 bases at J, leaving 2 bases unmatched. CDR1 is SGHTA, CDR2 FQGNSA, per germline. CDR3 length: 15 amino acids.